These 31 T cell receptor beta chains originate from one sample sequenced in a study of T cell responses to AZD1222 COVID-19 vaccine. Produced via immunoSEQ multiplex PCR; TCRdb's table is partial and in-frame only. The table lists about 85,000 clones, around 84% of them singletons. Sequenced here: peripheral blood, sampled 28 days after the second AZD1222 dose. The origin of the receptors is an adult who received the AZD1222 COVID-19 vaccine.

This rearrangement joins TRBV7-9 to TRBJ1-2, with 8 bases fitting TRBD1. CDR1 is SEHNR and CDR2 is FQNEAQ in the germline V gene (reference sequence). The CDR3 loop spans 15 amino acids. After removal of 4 bases from V and 0 bases from J, the junction contained 4 bases not matched to a gene. CDR3: CASSSRQGTNYGYTF. In DNA form, the CDR3 reads TGTGCCAGCAGCTCCCGACAGGGGACTAACTATGGCTACACCTTC.

This clone appeared a single time. The V and J genes are TRBV5-1 and TRBJ1-2; D is unresolved. This CDR3 contains 12 residues. Trimming stripped 0 bases from V and 8 bases from J, with 8 bases between. From germline, CDR1 is SGHRS and CDR2 YFSETQ. The CDR3 coding sequence is TGCGCCAGCAGCTTGGAGAGGAACGGCTACACCTTC. Amino acid sequence: CASSLERNGYTF. The full variable domain, rest sourced from reference TRBV5-1 and TRBJ1-2, is KAGVTQTPRYLIKTRGQQVTLSCSPISGHRSVSWYQQTPGQGLQFLFEYFSETQRNKGNFPGRFSGRQFSNSRSEMNVSTLELGDSALYLCASSLERNGYTFGSGTRLTVV.

The rearrangement links TRBV28 to TRBJ2-7; TRBD2 aligns across 9 bases. CDR3 length: 15 residues. The germline V gene encodes CDR1 MDHEN and CDR2 SYDVKM. The V and J ends lost 3 bases and 5 bases, in that order; junction bases with no gene match: 8. The CDR3 nucleotides are TGTGCCAGCAGTTTTCCTGCGGGAGGGCCCAACGAGCAGTACTTC. This gives the protein CASSFPAGGPNEQYF.

The chain combines TRBV6-2 or TRBV6-3 with TRBJ2-5; D call uncertain. V shed 2 bases and J shed 3 bases, with 10 bases lying between them. This CDR3 comprises 14 residues. CDR1 is MNHEY and CDR2 is SVGEGT in the germline V gene. The CDR3 protein is CASSYLTIEETQYF. The CDR3 DNA is TGTGCCAGCAGTTACCTCACCATCGAAGAGACCCAGTACTTC.

The chain has TRBV28 and TRBJ1-2; D gene ambiguous. The ends were cut back, 6 bases at V and 14 bases at J, with 16 bases in the middle. The germline gives CDR1 MDHEN, CDR2 SYDVKM. The CDR3 spans 11 residues. DNA for the CDR3: TGTGCCAGCAGCCTTCGAGGGTTTTGGACCTTC. Its protein product is CASSLRGFWTF.

The V and J genes are TRBV29-1 and TRBJ1-2; TRBD1 matches 7 bases. The germline gives CDR1 SQVTM, CDR2 ANQGSEA. The CDR3 spans 14 residues. V shed 1 base, J shed 7 bases, and the junction held 9 bases outside the gene matches. The CDR3 region is CSVEAIDRAGGYTF. The CDR3 nucleotides are TGCAGCGTTGAAGCCATAGACAGGGCGGGTGGCTACACCTTC.

This chain connects TRBV19 to TRBJ2-5, with TRBD1 identical over 9 bases. This CDR3 region has 15 residues. The germline V gene has CDR1 LNHDA and CDR2 SQIVND (reference sequence). V lost 2 bases to trimming and J lost 5 bases; unmatched junction nucleotides: 6. CDR3 nucleotide sequence: TGTGCCAGTAGTATATCAGGGACAGGGCTGGAGACCCAGTACTTC. It encodes CASSISGTGLETQYF.

The sample holds a few counts of this clone. V gene TRBV6-2 or TRBV6-3 combines with J gene TRBJ1-5; D uncertain. The germline V gene encodes CDR1 MNHEY and CDR2 SVGEGT. Trimming took 5 bases from V and 0 from J, leaving 8 bases between them. This CDR3 contains 14 residues. CDR3 bases: TGTGCCAGCAGTCTTACAGATAGCAATCAGCCCCAGCATTTT. Its translation is CASSLTDSNQPQHF.

V gene TRBV10-2 combines with J gene TRBJ1-5; D not resolved. The CDR3 runs 13 residues. From germline, CDR1 is WSHSY and CDR2 SAAADI. Trimming left V 7 bases short and J 5 bases short, with 12 bases between. The CDR3 region is CASMRTWDQPQHF. The CDR3 DNA sequence: TGCGCCAGCATGCGGACTTGGGATCAGCCCCAGCATTTT.

This clone was observed once. This chain joins TRBV6-5 and TRBJ1-3; possible D gene TRBD1, 5 bases. This CDR3 spans 13 amino acids. Trimming pared 8 bases from V and 0 bases from J, leaving 8 bases between. Looked up from germline, CDR1 is MNHEY and CDR2 is SVGAGI. This CDR3 is CASRQGSGNTIYF. In nucleotides, the CDR3 is TGTGCCAGCCGCCAGGGCTCTGGAAACACCATATATTTT.

V usage is TRBV14 and J usage is TRBJ1-1, with 8 bases that match TRBD1. Germline CDR1 is SGHDN and CDR2 is FVKESK. V trimming: 2 bases; J trimming: 2 bases; junction bases outside the gene matches: 10. The CDR3 runs to 17 residues. The CDR3 loop reads CASSQYYGQGPNTEAFF. CDR3 bases: TGTGCCAGCAGCCAATACTATGGACAGGGACCAAACACTGAAGCTTTCTTT.

This chain joins TRBV4-2 and TRBJ1-3; D remains unclear. The V end was cut by 2 bases, the J end by 11 bases, with 13 bases between. Germline V gene data show CDR1 as LGHNA and CDR2 as YNFKEQ. The CDR3 covers 13 residues. This chain's CDR3 is CASSQSSLGAIYF. The DNA for the CDR3 is TGTGCCAGCAGCCAATCCTCTCTGGGCGCCATATATTTT.

The rearrangement uses TRBV9 and TRBJ1-4; D gene ambiguous. In germline, CDR1 is SGDLS, CDR2 YYNGEE. V was pared by 0 bases and J by 3 bases, with 6 bases between. The CDR3 is 14 amino acids. The CDR3 protein is CASSVGFANEKLFF. The CDR3 DNA reads as TGTGCCAGCAGCGTAGGGTTCGCTAATGAAAAACTGTTTTTT.

This chain uses TRBV11-2 with TRBJ1-1; no definite D call. V dropped 1 base and J dropped 4 bases, with 13 bases sitting between them. Germline CDR1 SGHAT, CDR2 FQNNGV. The CDR3 sequence is 15 residues long. The CDR3 is CASSLASGSGTEAFF. The CDR3 DNA is TGTGCCAGCAGCTTAGCGTCCGGGAGCGGCACTGAAGCTTTCTTT.

This chain uses TRBV2 with TRBJ1-4; no reliable D call. V lost 2 bases to trimming and J lost 8 bases, with 15 bases between them. CDR1 SNHLY and CDR2 FYNNEI come from the germline V gene. CDR3 size: 15 residues. CDR3 protein: CASSESLSLGEKLFF. CDR3 coding DNA: TGTGCCAGCAGTGAATCCTTATCTCTTGGCGAAAAACTGTTTTTT.

The CDR3 spells CASSPNIREQYF. The CDR3 DNA sequence: TGTGCCAGCAGCCCCAACATTCGCGAGCAGTACTTC. The rearrangement links TRBV7-2 to TRBJ2-7; D unclear. Germline V CDR1 and CDR2: SGHTA, FQGNSA. The CDR3 runs 12 residues. V was shortened by 5 bases and J by 6 bases, with 11 bases between the two germline ends.

V gene TRBV12-3 or TRBV12-4 combines with J gene TRBJ1-2, with D uncertain. This CDR3 is 12 amino acids long. Trimming left V 7 bases short and J 5 bases short, with 11 bases between. The CDR3 DNA sequence: TGTGCCAGCACTCGGCCGGGTTATGGCTACACCTTC. It encodes CASTRPGYGYTF.

The chain is built from TRBV24-1 and TRBJ1-2, with a possible D match to TRBD1 (5 bases). The germline V and J ends were trimmed by 7 bases and 4 bases, with 9 bases remaining between them. In germline, CDR1 is KGHDR, CDR2 SFDVKD. This CDR3 is 12 amino acids long. CDR3 bases: TGTGCCACCAGGGGGCCAGCCTATGGCTACACCTTC. It specifies CATRGPAYGYTF.

The chain has TRBV5-4 and TRBJ2-7, with D perhaps TRBD2 (6 bases). Germline CDR1 SGHNT, CDR2 YYREEE (reference sequence). The CDR3 length is 14 residues. V was trimmed by 4 bases and J by 4 bases, leaving 15 bases between them. The chain's CDR3 is CASSPRGGEYEQYF. DNA of the CDR3: TGTGCCAGCAGCCCCCGCGGAGGGGAGTACGAGCAGTACTTC.

In this sample, this clone turned up a few times. The chain links TRBV5-1 to TRBJ2-5; D not certain. The CDR3 is 12 residues long. Germline V CDR1 and CDR2: SGHRS, YFSETQ. Trimming took off 0 bases at V and 5 bases at J, with 5 bases between the two ends. CDR3 loop: CASSLVGETQYF. The CDR3, as DNA: TGCGCCAGCAGCTTGGTCGGGGAGACCCAGTACTTC.

The chain is built from TRBV10-1 and TRBJ2-5; TRBD2 aligns across 7 bases. Trimming at V came to 2 bases and at J to 9 bases, leaving 9 bases not matched to a gene. The CDR3 extends over 14 amino acids. Germline CDR1 WNHNN, CDR2 SYGVQD (reference sequence). The CDR3, as DNA: TGCGCCAGCAGTGAGGATACGAGTCGGGGGGCCCAGTACTTC. It yields the protein CASSEDTSRGAQYF.

The V gene is TRBV18, the J gene TRBJ2-7; 8 nucleotides line up with TRBD2. The CDR3 runs to 15 residues. Losses at the gene ends were 0 bases for V and 7 bases for J; bases not matched to a gene: 8. Germline CDR1 reads KGHSH; CDR2 reads LQKENI. The CDR3 DNA reads as TGTGCCAGCTCACCACCCACAGCGGGGGCACGGGAGCAGTACTTC. This gives the protein CASSPPTAGAREQYF. The full variable domain, rest sourced from reference TRBV18 and TRBJ2-7, is NAGVMQNPRHLVRRRGQEARLRCSPMKGHSHVYWYRQLPEEGLKFMVYLQKENIIDESGMPKERFSAEFPKEGPSILRIQQVVRGDSAAYFCASSPPTAGAREQYFGPGTRLTVT.

The chain links TRBV2 to TRBJ2-3; the D gene is possibly TRBD2 (5 bases). The ends were cut back, 4 bases at V and 2 bases at J, with 13 bases in the middle. The CDR3 has 15 residues. Looked up from germline, CDR1 is SNHLY and CDR2 is FYNNEI. As DNA, the CDR3 is TGTGCCAGCAGTGGGATTAGCGACTACACAGATACGCAGTATTTT. It codes for CASSGISDYTDTQYF.

This clone has only a few counts. The chain uses TRBV7-2 and TRBJ1-5; TRBD1 matches at 9 bases. Germline-derived CDR1 and CDR2 are SGHTA and FQGNSA. J gave up 4 bases and V 2 bases, and 6 bases lay outside the gene matches. The CDR3 has 16 amino acids. CDR3 loop: CASSLSGTGYNQPQHF. DNA for the CDR3: TGTGCCAGCAGCTTATCCGGGACAGGGTATAATCAGCCCCAGCATTTT. The entire variable domain, with the rest obtained from reference TRBV7-2 and TRBJ1-5, is as follows: GAGVSQSPSNKVTEKGKDVELRCDPISGHTALYWYRQSLGQGLEFLIYFQGNSAPDKSGLPSDRFSAERTGGSVSTLTIQRTQQEDSAVYLCASSLSGTGYNQPQHFGDGTRLSIL.

The chain links TRBV9 to TRBJ2-3; D is perhaps TRBD1 or TRBD2 (6 bases each). The CDR3 is made up of 16 amino acids. Germline V gives CDR1 SGDLS, CDR2 YYNGEE. V shed 0 bases and J shed 3 bases, with 14 bases lying between them. CDR3 in DNA: TGTGCCAGCAGCGTAGAGAAGGGGGGTCGGACAGATACGCAGTATTTT. This gives the protein CASSVEKGGRTDTQYF.

The chain couples TRBV10-2 to TRBJ2-3, with D possibly matching TRBD2 (6 bases). The V end was cut by 4 bases, the J end by 1 base, with 15 bases between. Germline V gives CDR1 WSHSY, CDR2 SAAADI. CDR3 length equals 16 residues. This CDR3 is CASSGGTPRRTDTQYF. CDR3 DNA sequence: TGCGCCAGCAGTGGGGGGACTCCCCGGCGCACAGATACGCAGTATTTT.

The chain is built from TRBV6-5 and TRBJ2-5, with TRBD2 identical over 7 bases. Trimming cost V 2 bases and J 4 bases; bases outside gene matches: 4. Germline V gene lookup returns CDR1 MNHEY and CDR2 SVGAGI. The CDR3 covers 14 residues. As DNA, the CDR3 is TGTGCCAGCAGTTACCCCCCGGGAGGAGAGACCCAGTACTTC. This codes for CASSYPPGGETQYF.

This chain links TRBV7-6 with TRBJ2-5; 9 bases are shared with TRBD2. The CDR3 contains 15 residues. J was trimmed by 2 bases and V by 1 base; bases with no gene match: 2. The germline V gene encodes CDR1 SGHVS and CDR2 FNYEAQ. CDR3 sequence reads: CASSLGLAGQETQYF. The CDR3 bases are TGTGCCAGCAGCTTAGGCCTAGCGGGGCAAGAGACCCAGTACTTC.

Here the CDR3 reads CASSQDLLAEQYF. CDR3 in DNA: TGTGCCAGCAGCCAAGATCTATTAGCCGAGCAGTACTTC. The J gene is TRBJ2-7, the V gene TRBV3-1 (or the pseudogene TRBV3-2); no definite D call. Trimming removed 0 bases from V and 6 bases from J, with 9 bases in between. The germline gives CDR1 LGHDT, CDR2 YNNKEL (reference sequence). This CDR3 is 13 amino acids long.

This clone was detected a few times. The V and J genes are TRBV6-4 and TRBJ2-3; 7 nucleotides match TRBD1. Trimming cost V 0 bases and J 1 base; bases outside gene matches: 4. CDR3 length: 16 residues. CDR1 and CDR2 (germline): MRHNA, SNTAGT. CDR3 nucleotide sequence: TGTGCCAGCAGTGACTCGGTAGGGGGCGGCACAGATACGCAGTATTTT. Translating it yields CASSDSVGGGTDTQYF.

The chain has TRBV4-3 and TRBJ1-2, with D possibly TRBD1 on 5 matching bases. Germline V gene sequence: CDR1 LGHNA, CDR2 YSLEER. The ends were cut back, 0 bases at V and 4 bases at J, with 12 bases in the middle. CDR3 length: 15 amino acids. For the CDR3, the DNA is TGCGCCAGCAGCCAAGATCGGGGGGAGGGCTATGGCTACACCTTC. Amino acids: CASSQDRGEGYGYTF.